The 20 T cell receptor beta chains below were found in one sample sequenced in a study of shared clonotypes between healthy human individuals (dated by TCRdb to the early 2020s). To prepare the library, the immunoSEQ multiplex PCR assay was applied. Not all clones reach the TCRdb copy of this immuneACCESS table, which keeps in-frame sequences only. Checked studies attribute under half of the gap to unresolved V genes and leave the rest unexplained. The sample contains 2 million to 2.5 million clones, roughly 92% of them found a single time. 0.3% to 0.4% of the sample lies in the top ten. Sequencing used naive CD4+ T cells from PBMCs. This specimen's cell subset or site label, per the study, means: CD45RA+ positively selected. The receptors were sampled from a man younger than 30 in good health. Some clones in this sample may be carry-over from other donors' samples.

The gene calls are TRBV6-5 and TRBJ2-7; TRBD1 matches at 10 bases. With 6 bases clipped from V and 4 bases from J, the junction kept 6 bases outside the gene matches. The germline gives CDR1 MNHEY, CDR2 SVGAGI. The CDR3 length is 14 residues. The CDR3 protein is CASRMGQGTYEQYF. The CDR3 bases are TGTGCCAGCAGGATGGGACAGGGGACTTACGAGCAGTACTTC.

The chain employs TRBV28 and TRBJ1-2; D call uncertain. The V end was cut by 8 bases, the J end by 4 bases, with 20 bases between. CDR3 length: 15 amino acids. Germline-derived CDR1 and CDR2 are MDHEN and SYDVKM. The CDR3 sequence is CASRITAGTVYGYTF. The DNA of the CDR3 is TGTGCCAGCCGAATTACGGCTGGCACGGTCTATGGCTACACCTTC.

This chain joins TRBV5-6 and TRBJ1-2; perhaps TRBD1 as D (5 bases). Between the trimmed V and J ends, which lost 6 bases and 2 bases, there was a span of 11 bases. Germline loops: CDR1 SGHDT, CDR2 YYEEEE. The CDR3 is 13 residues long. The CDR3 protein is CASTPGGNYGYTF. CDR3 in DNA: TGTGCCAGCACCCCCGGGGGGAACTATGGCTACACCTTC.

This chain links TRBV5-5 with TRBJ1-1, with 7 positions matching TRBD1. V lost 4 bases, J lost 4 bases, and 7 bases stayed unmatched. The CDR3 extends over 14 amino acids. Germline V gives CDR1 SGHKS, CDR2 YYEKEE (reference sequence). The CDR3 DNA reads as TGTGCCAGCAGCCTCCTTCAGGGGGGCACTGAAGCTTTCTTT. Its translation: CASSLLQGGTEAFF.

Notes on this clone: At the DNA level, this CDR3 is encoded by other sequences in the same sample as well. The V gene is TRBV9, the J gene TRBJ2-1, with D tentatively TRBD2 (5 bases). This CDR3 region has 16 residues. Germline V lookup: CDR1 SGDLS, CDR2 YYNGEE. With 4 bases removed from V and 3 bases from J, the gap between germline ends came to 17 bases. The CDR3: CASSPRGSASYNEQFF. The CDR3 DNA is TGTGCCAGCAGCCCCCGGGGTAGCGCAAGCTACAATGAGCAGTTCTTC.

The CDR3 region is CASSLGSYSSYNEQFF. CDR3 sequence (DNA): TGTGCCAGCAGCTTAGGCTCCTACAGCTCCTACAATGAGCAGTTCTTC. V usage is TRBV7-9 and J usage is TRBJ2-1, with D uncertain. The germline CDR1 and CDR2 sequences are SEHNR and FQNEAQ (reference sequence). V lost 1 base and J lost 0, with 10 bases in between. CDR3 size: 16 residues.

The V and J genes are TRBV19 and TRBJ2-5; perhaps TRBD1 as D (5 bases). V was pared by 0 bases and J by 5 bases, with 10 bases between. CDR3 length: 14 amino acids. In germline, CDR1 is LNHDA, CDR2 SQIVND (reference sequence). CDR3 nucleotides: TGTGCCAGTAGTATAGAATTAGCAGGGGAGACCCAGTACTTC. Its translation is CASSIELAGETQYF.

As concerns this clone: Other DNA sequences in this specimen translate into the identical CDR3. CDR3: CASSSSGGRETQYF. The CDR3 nucleotides are TGTGCCAGCAGCTCGAGTGGGGGGCGGGAGACCCAGTACTTC. The chain is built from TRBV5-4 and TRBJ2-5; D may match TRBD1 or TRBD2 (6 bases each). This CDR3 spans 14 amino acids. The germline V and J ends were trimmed by 3 bases and 5 bases, with 14 bases remaining between them. Germline loops: CDR1 SGHNT, CDR2 YYREEE (reference sequence).

This clone has a single count. This rearrangement joins TRBV7-9 to TRBJ2-2, with D maybe TRBD2 (5 bases). Germline V gene data show CDR1 as SEHNR and CDR2 as FQNEAQ (reference sequence). Trimming left V 5 bases short and J 7 bases short, with 20 bases between. The CDR3 sequence is 16 residues long. CDR3 loop: CASSPLNLQSGGELFF. The CDR3 bases are TGTGCCAGCAGCCCACTTAACCTACAGAGCGGCGGGGAGCTGTTTTTT. Complete variable domain (other parts from reference TRBV7-9 and TRBJ2-2): DTGVSQNPRHKITKRGQNVTFRCDPISEHNRLYWYRQTLGQGPEFLTYFQNEAQLEKSRLLSDRFSAERPKGSFSTLEIQRTEQGDSAMYLCASSPLNLQSGGELFFGEGSRLTVL.

This clone has only a few counts. The chain is built from TRBV6-1 and TRBJ2-1; a possible D gene is TRBD2 (6 bases). Germline V lookup: CDR1 MNHNS, CDR2 SASEGT. Trimming cost V 2 bases and J 7 bases, with 15 bases left between them. The CDR3 extends over 15 amino acids. Here the CDR3 DNA reads TGTGCCAGCAGTGAACCGGCGGGATGGGGTAATGAGCAGTTCTTC. This sequence encodes CASSEPAGWGNEQFF.

The chain employs TRBV6-6 and TRBJ1-3, with TRBD1 matching 8 bases. CDR3 size: 15 residues. V was pared by 7 bases and J by 4 bases, with 9 bases of the junction left unmatched. The germline V gene encodes CDR1 MNHNY and CDR2 SVGAGI (reference sequence). Written as DNA, the CDR3 is TGTGCCAGCAAAAAACAGGGGGTCTCGGGAAACACCATATATTTT. As protein: CASKKQGVSGNTIYF.

CDR3 sequence reads: CSVGASGSSYNEQFF. In nucleotides, the CDR3 is TGCAGCGTTGGGGCTAGCGGGAGCTCCTACAATGAGCAGTTCTTC. The rearrangement uses TRBV29-1 and TRBJ2-1, with 10 bases that match TRBD2. Germline values: CDR1 SQVTM, CDR2 ANQGSEA. The junction had 3 bases not matched to a gene; V was cut back by 4 bases and J by 0 bases. CDR3 length equals 15 residues.

This clone has a handful of counts. The chain recombines TRBV6-1 with TRBJ2-7; possible D gene TRBD2, 6 bases. The CDR3 totals 13 residues. Germline loops: CDR1 MNHNS, CDR2 SASEGT. As DNA, the CDR3 is TGTTCCGCAAAGGCGGGACCAACCTACGAGCAGTACTTC. This codes for CSAKAGPTYEQYF.

This clone has a handful of counts. The chain carries TRBV30 and TRBJ1-5, with unresolved D. The germline CDR1 and CDR2 sequences are GTSNPN and SVGIG (reference sequence). V gave up 1 base and J gave up 7 bases, with 8 bases separating them. The CDR3 has 12 residues. The CDR3 sequence is CAWSGAKQPQHF. In DNA form, the CDR3 reads TGTGCCTGGAGTGGCGCTAAGCAGCCCCAGCATTTT.

As to this clone: This CDR3 is also generated by other DNA sequences in the sample. This chain uses TRBV18 with TRBJ2-3, with D unresolved. This CDR3 spans 14 amino acids. CDR1 KGHSH and CDR2 LQKENI come from the germline V gene. Trimming left V 0 bases short and J 4 bases short, with 8 bases between. The CDR3 DNA follows: TGTGCCAGCTCACCACCGATCCGGTCAGATACGCAGTATTTT. Its translation is CASSPPIRSDTQYF.

V usage is TRBV7-9 and J usage is TRBJ2-6; D gene ambiguous. The CDR3 has 15 residues. Between the trimmed V and J ends, which lost 4 bases and 0 bases, there was a span of 7 bases. Germline CDR1 and CDR2: SEHNR and FQNEAQ (reference sequence). The CDR3 DNA reads as TGTGCCAGCAGCTCCGACGGCTCTGGGGCCAACGTCCTGACTTTC. It is translated as CASSSDGSGANVLTF. The entire variable domain, with the rest obtained from reference TRBV7-9 and TRBJ2-6, is as follows: DTGVSQNPRHKITKRGQNVTFRCDPISEHNRLYWYRQTLGQGPEFLTYFQNEAQLEKSRLLSDRFSAERPKGSFSTLEIQRTEQGDSAMYLCASSSDGSGANVLTFGAGSRLTVL.

The V and J genes are TRBV2 and TRBJ2-3; 10 bases map to TRBD2. With V trimmed by 6 bases and J by 1 base, 4 bases remained unmatched. Looked up from germline, CDR1 is SNHLY and CDR2 is FYNNEI. The CDR3 consists of 15 residues. The CDR3 sequence is CASSVGTSGTDTQYF. DNA of the CDR3: TGTGCCAGCAGCGTCGGGACTAGCGGCACAGATACGCAGTATTTT.

The chain's CDR3 is CASSYSRTGTNEQYF. The CDR3 DNA reads TGTGCCAGCAGTTACTCACGGACAGGGACTAACGAGCAGTACTTC. This chain connects TRBV6-5 to TRBJ2-7, with D perhaps matching TRBD1 (8 bases). CDR3 length equals 15 residues. Trimming removed 0 bases at V and 5 bases at J, with 14 bases between. Germline V CDR1 and CDR2: MNHEY, SVGAGI.

The V and J genes are TRBV21-1 and TRBJ1-1; the table's D call, TRBD1, was not checked against the DNA. TRBV21-1 is termed a pseudogene. This CDR3 spans 16 amino acids. The CDR3 loop is CASSKRGWTGGTEAFF. The CDR3, as DNA: TGTGCCAGCAGCAAAAGAGGCTGGACAGGGGGCACTGAAGCTTTCTTT.

The V gene is TRBV30, the J gene TRBJ2-1; 10 bases align to TRBD1. V lost 6 bases, J lost 5 bases, and 19 bases stayed unmatched. Germline lookup yields CDR1 GTSNPN and CDR2 SVGIG (reference sequence). This CDR3 region has 18 residues. In nucleotides, the CDR3 is TGTGCCTGCTGGGGACAGGGGATTCCAGGGCGGCCTGACAATGAGCAGTTCTTC. Translation: CACWGQGIPGRPDNEQFF.